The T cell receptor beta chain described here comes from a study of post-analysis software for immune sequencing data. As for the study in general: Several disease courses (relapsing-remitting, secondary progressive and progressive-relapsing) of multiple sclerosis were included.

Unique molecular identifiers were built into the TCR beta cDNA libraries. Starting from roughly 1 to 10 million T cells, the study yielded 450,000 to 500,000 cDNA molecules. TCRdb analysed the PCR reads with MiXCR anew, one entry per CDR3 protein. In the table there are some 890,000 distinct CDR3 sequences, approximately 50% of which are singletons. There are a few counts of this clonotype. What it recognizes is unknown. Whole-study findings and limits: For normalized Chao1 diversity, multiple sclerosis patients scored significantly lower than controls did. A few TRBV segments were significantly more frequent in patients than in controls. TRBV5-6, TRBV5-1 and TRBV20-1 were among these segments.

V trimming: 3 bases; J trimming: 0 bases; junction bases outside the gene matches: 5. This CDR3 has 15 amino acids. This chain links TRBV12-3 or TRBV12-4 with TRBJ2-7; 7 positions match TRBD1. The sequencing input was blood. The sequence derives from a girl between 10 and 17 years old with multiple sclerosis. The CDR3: CASSFGAGGSYEQYF. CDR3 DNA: TGTGCCAGCAGTTTCGGGGCAGGGGGCTCCTACGAGCAGTACTTC.